This TCR beta chain was sequenced during a study of cytotoxic CD8 clonotypes in ibrutinib-treated CLL. TCRdb's table, derived via immunoSEQ multiplex PCR, lists solely in-frame clones and lacks some. The data hold 250,000 to 350,000 clones, with roughly 76% observed a single time. Germline V gene data show CDR1 as SQVTM and CDR2 as ANQGSEA. The CDR3 consists of 13 residues. Trimming shortened V by 3 bases and J by 0 bases, and 8 bases separated the two germline ends. This sequence originates from a human donor with chronic lymphocytic leukemia. This specimen consisted of PBMCs, obtained at disease progression, from a patient treated with ibrutinib. This sequence joins TRBV29-1 and TRBJ1-1, with D unclear. As DNA, the CDR3 is TGCAGCGTTGACTCGGGCTTGAACACTGAAGCTTTCTTT. It specifies CSVDSGLNTEAFF.